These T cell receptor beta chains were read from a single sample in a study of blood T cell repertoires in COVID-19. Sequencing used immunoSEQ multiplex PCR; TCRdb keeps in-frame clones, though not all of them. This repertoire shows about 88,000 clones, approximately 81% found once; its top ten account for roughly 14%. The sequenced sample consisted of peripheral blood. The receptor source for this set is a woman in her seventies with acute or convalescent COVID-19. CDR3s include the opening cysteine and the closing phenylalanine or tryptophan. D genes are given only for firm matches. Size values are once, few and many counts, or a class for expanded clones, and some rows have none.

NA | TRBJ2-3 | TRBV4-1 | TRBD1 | CASSHLGRQGWTDTQYF | TGCGCCAGCAGCCATCTCGGCCGACAGGGGTGGACAGATACGCAGTATTTT
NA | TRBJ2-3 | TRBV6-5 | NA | CASSSLGGSTDTQYF | TGTGCCAGCAGTTCCCTCGGCGGGAGCACAGATACGCAGTATTTT
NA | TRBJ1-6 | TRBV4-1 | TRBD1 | CASSQAGQGALLGSPLHF | TGCGCCAGCAGCCAAGCGGGACAGGGGGCCCTCCTTGGTTCACCCCTCCACTTT
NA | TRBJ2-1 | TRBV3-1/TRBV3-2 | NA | CASSQDLRTINEQFF | TGTGCCAGCAGCCAAGATCTAAGGACTATCAATGAGCAGTTCTTC
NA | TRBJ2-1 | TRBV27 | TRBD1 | CASSPMTGNLYNEQFF | TGTGCCAGCAGTCCCATGACAGGGAATCTTTACAATGAGCAGTTCTTC
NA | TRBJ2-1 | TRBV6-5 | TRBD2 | CASSRSGGRSEQFF | TGTGCCAGCAGTCGCAGCGGGGGCCGCAGCGAGCAGTTCTTC
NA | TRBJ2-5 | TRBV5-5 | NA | CASSLPLLIQETQYF | TGTGCCAGCAGCCTTCCCCTACTTATCCAAGAGACCCAGTACTTC
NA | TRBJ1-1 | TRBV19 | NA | CASKPGRVNTEAFF | TGTGCCAGTAAACCAGGGAGGGTAAACACTGAAGCTTTCTTT
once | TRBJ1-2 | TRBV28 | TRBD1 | CASETGGSFDYGYTF | TGTGCCAGCGAAACAGGGGGCAGTTTTGACTATGGCTACACCTTC
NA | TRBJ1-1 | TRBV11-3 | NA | CASSSWTLGQSTEAFF | TGTGCCAGCAGCTCCTGGACTCTAGGTCAGTCCACTGAAGCTTTCTTT
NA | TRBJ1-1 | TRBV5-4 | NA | CASSADTNTEAFF | TGTGCCAGCAGCGCAGACACGAACACTGAAGCTTTCTTT
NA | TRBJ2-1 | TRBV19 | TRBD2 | CASKARTSGSYSYNEQFF | TGTGCCAGTAAAGCCCGGACTAGCGGGAGCTACTCCTACAATGAGCAGTTCTTC
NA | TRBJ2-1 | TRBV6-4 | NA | CASTQDRYHNEQFF | TGTGCCAGCACCCAGGACAGATACCACAATGAGCAGTTCTTC
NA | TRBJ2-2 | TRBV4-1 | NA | CASRSAGTGELFF | TGCGCCAGCAGATCCGCGGGCACCGGGGAGCTGTTTTTT
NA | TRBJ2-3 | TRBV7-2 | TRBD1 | CASSLSRGRTGRTDTQYF | TGTGCCAGCAGCTTATCTCGAGGGCGGACAGGGCGCACAGATACGCAGTATTTT
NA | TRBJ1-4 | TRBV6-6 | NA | CASSYAGATNEKLFF | TGTGCCAGCAGTTACGCAGGGGCTACTAATGAAAAACTGTTTTTT
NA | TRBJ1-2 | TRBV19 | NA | CASSMAGQSDYGYTF | TGTGCCAGTAGTATGGCCGGACAGTCCGACTATGGCTACACCTTC
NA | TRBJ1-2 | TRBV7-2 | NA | CASSQQGGGSTF | TGTGCCAGCAGCCAGCAGGGTGGGGGGTCCACCTTC
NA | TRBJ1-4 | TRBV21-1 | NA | CASSIPKTGREGEKLFF | TGTGCCAGCAGCATCCCTAAGACAGGGCGAGAGGGGGAAAAACTGTTTTTT
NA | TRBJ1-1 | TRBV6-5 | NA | CASRSGEGNTEAFF | TGTGCCAGCAGGAGCGGGGAGGGGAACACTGAAGCTTTCTTT
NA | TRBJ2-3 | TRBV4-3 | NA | CASSKGEGGTDTQYF | TGCGCCAGCAGCAAAGGAGAGGGGGGCACAGATACGCAGTATTTT
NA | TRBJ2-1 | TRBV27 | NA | CASNLRAFF | TGTGCCAGCAATTTGAGGGCGTTCTTC
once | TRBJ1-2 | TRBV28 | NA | CASSPTGRNYGYTF | TGTGCCAGCAGCCCGACGGGGAGGAACTATGGCTACACCTTC
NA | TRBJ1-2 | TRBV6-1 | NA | CASSDAGVDGYTF | TGTGCCAGCAGTGATGCGGGGGTCGATGGCTACACCTTC
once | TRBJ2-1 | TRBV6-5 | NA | CASSRQDNEQFF | TGTGCCAGCAGTAGACAGGACAATGAGCAGTTCTTC
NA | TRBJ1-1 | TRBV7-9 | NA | CASSRGGAGAFF | TGTGCCAGCTCACGAGGGGGGGCTGGAGCTTTCTTT
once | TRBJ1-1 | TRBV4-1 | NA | CASSQGQSYAEAFF | TGCGCCAGCAGCCAAGGCCAGTCTTACGCTGAAGCTTTCTTT
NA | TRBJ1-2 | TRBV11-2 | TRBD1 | CASSLGDSYGYTF | TGTGCCAGCAGCTTAGGGGACAGCTATGGCTACACCTTC
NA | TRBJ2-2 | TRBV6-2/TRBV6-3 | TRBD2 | CASSSLPKTSGYGTGELFF | TGTGCCAGCAGTTCGTTACCCAAGACTAGCGGGTATGGCACCGGGGAGCTGTTTTTT
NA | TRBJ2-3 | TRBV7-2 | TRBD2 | CASSLASTSGSTDTQYF | TGTGCCAGCAGCTTAGCGTCGACTAGCGGTAGCACAGATACGCAGTATTTT
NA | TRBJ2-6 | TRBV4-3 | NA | CASSQDKTPGRSLSGANVLTF | TGCGCCAGCAGCCAAGATAAAACGCCCGGCAGGTCTCTCTCTGGGGCCAACGTCCTGACTTTC
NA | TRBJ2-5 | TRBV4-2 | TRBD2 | CASSQVAGGPGETQYF | TGTGCCAGCAGCCAAGTTGCGGGGGGGCCCGGGGAGACCCAGTACTTC
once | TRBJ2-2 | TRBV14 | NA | CASSQDHRNTGELFF | TGTGCCAGCAGCCAAGATCACAGAAACACCGGGGAGCTGTTTTTT
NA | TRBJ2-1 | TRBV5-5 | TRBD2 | CASSPRSGRYNEQFF | TGTGCCAGCAGCCCTCGTAGCGGGAGGTACAATGAGCAGTTCTTC
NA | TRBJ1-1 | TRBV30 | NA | CAYVTGNEAFF | TGTGCCTATGTAACCGGGAATGAAGCTTTCTTT
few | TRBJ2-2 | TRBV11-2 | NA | CASSSANTGELFF | TGTGCCAGCAGCTCCGCGAACACCGGGGAGCTGTTTTTT
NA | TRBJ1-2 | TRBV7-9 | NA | CASSSLLYGVGSTGPYF | TGTGCCAGCAGCTCCTTATTATATGGGGTGGGATCGACAGGACCCTACTTC
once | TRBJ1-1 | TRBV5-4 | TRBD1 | CAGTGQGGTEAFF | TGTGCCGGTACGGGACAGGGTGGCACTGAAGCTTTCTTT
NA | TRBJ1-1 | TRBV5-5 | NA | CASSPQGNTEAFF | TGTGCCAGCAGTCCGCAGGGGAACACTGAAGCTTTCTTT
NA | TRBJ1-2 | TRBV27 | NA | CASSLTGSLIGYTF | TGTGCCAGCAGTTTAACAGGGTCTTTAATTGGCTACACCTTC
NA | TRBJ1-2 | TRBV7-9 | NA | CASSLGEGNYGYTF | TGTGCCAGCAGCTTAGGGGAGGGAAACTATGGCTACACCTTC
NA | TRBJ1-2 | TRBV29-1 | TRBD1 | CSAPGQDYGYTF | TGCAGCGCTCCGGGACAGGATTATGGCTACACCTTC
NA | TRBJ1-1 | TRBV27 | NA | CASRQNTEAFF | TGTGCCAGCAGACAGAACACTGAAGCTTTCTTT
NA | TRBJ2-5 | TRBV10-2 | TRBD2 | CASTFSGGGETQYF | TGCGCCAGCACCTTTAGCGGGGGGGGAGAGACCCAGTACTTC
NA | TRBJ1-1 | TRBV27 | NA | CASSPGGVTEAFF | TGTGCCAGCAGTCCGGGCGGGGTTACTGAAGCTTTCTTT
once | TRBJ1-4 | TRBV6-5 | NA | CASSPFTGLYEKLFF | TGTGCCAGTAGCCCATTCACGGGACTCTATGAAAAACTGTTTTTT
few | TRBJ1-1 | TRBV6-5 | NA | CASSFFAENTEAFF | TGTGCCAGCAGTTTTTTTGCAGAGAACACTGAAGCTTTCTTT
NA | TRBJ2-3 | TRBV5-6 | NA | CARNGPEVLDTQYF | TGTGCCAGAAACGGGCCGGAGGTTTTAGATACGCAGTATTTT
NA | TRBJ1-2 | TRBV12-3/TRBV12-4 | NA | CASSLSQYGYTF | TGTGCCAGCAGTTTATCCCAATATGGCTACACCTTC
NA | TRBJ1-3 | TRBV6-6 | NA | CASTREGSGNTIYF | TGTGCCAGCACACGGGAGGGGTCTGGAAACACCATATATTTT
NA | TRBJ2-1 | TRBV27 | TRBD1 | CASTTFRDSSYNEQFF | TGTGCCAGCACAACTTTCCGGGACAGCTCCTACAATGAGCAGTTCTTC
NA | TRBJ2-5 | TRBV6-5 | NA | CASSSSLDRWETQYF | TGTGCCAGCAGTTCGAGTTTAGACAGATGGGAGACCCAGTACTTC
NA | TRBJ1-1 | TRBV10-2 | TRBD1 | CASSERDRGNTEAFF | TGCGCCAGCAGTGAACGGGACAGGGGGAACACTGAAGCTTTCTTT
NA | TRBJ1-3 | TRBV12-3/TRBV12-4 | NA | CASSSPGGNTIYF | TGTGCCAGCAGTTCTCCCGGGGGAAACACCATATATTTT
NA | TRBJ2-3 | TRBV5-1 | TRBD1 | CASSTTGSTDTQYF | TGCGCCAGCAGCACGACAGGGAGCACAGATACGCAGTATTTT
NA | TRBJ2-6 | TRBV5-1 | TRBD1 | CASSIQGAQANVLTF | TGCGCCAGCAGCATACAGGGGGCGCAGGCCAACGTCCTGACTTTC
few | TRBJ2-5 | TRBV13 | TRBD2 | CASSLASGGDRETQYF | TGTGCCAGCAGCCTCGCTAGCGGGGGGGACCGGGAGACCCAGTACTTC
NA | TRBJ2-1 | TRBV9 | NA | CASSPQGSRSYNEQFF | TGTGCCAGCAGCCCCCAGGGATCCCGCTCCTACAATGAGCAGTTCTTC
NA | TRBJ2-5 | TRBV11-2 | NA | CASSLARETQYF | TGTGCCAGCAGCTTAGCCCGGGAGACCCAGTACTTC
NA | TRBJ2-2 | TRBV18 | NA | CASSTTVGGARYTGELFF | TGTGCCAGCTCTACCACCGTGGGCGGGGCACGGTACACCGGGGAGCTGTTTTTT